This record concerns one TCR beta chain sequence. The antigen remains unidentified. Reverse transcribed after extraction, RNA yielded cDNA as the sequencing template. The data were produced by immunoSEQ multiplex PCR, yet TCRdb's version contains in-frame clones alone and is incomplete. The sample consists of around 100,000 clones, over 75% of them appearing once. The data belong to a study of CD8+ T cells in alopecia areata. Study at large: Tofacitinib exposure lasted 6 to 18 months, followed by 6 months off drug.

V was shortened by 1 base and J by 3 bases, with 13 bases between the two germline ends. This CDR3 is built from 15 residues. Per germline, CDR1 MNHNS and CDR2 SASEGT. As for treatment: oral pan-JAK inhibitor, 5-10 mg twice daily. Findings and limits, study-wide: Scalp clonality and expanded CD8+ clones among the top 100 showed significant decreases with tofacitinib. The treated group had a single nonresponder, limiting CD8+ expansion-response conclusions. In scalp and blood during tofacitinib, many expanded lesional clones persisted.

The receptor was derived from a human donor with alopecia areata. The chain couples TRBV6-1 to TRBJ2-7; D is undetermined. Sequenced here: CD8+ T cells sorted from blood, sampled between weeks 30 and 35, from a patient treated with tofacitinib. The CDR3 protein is CASSEEPGHSYEQYF. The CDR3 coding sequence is TGTGCCAGCAGTGAAGAGCCAGGCCACAGCTACGAGCAGTACTTC.